Each of the 32 T cell receptor beta chains below was sequenced from the same sample in a study of blood T cell repertoires in COVID-19. Clones were sequenced by immunoSEQ multiplex PCR, and TCRdb holds only the in-frame ones, with some missing. The repertoire includes approximately 270,000 clones, roughly 88% of them detected once, and more than 9.5% sits in the top ten. Source material: peripheral blood. Receptors were obtained from a woman aged 70 to 79 with acute or convalescent COVID-19.

The chain is built from TRBV20-1 and TRBJ1-1; 7 nucleotides agree with TRBD1. CDR3 length equals 14 residues. V lost 3 bases and J lost 1; bases outside the gene matches: 5. CDR1 DFQATT and CDR2 SNEGSKA come from the germline V gene (reference sequence). Here the CDR3 DNA reads TGCAGTGCTAGTCCCTGGACAGGGAACACTGAAGCTTTCTTT. Amino acid sequence: CSASPWTGNTEAFF.

The chain carries TRBV3-1 (or the pseudogene TRBV3-2) and TRBJ1-6; D might be TRBD1 (6 bases). The germline V gene has CDR1 LGHDT and CDR2 YNNKEL (reference sequence). V lost 2 bases and J 7 bases, leaving 15 bases between the germline ends. The CDR3 is 16 residues long. Here the CDR3 reads CASSQQGPTRNSPLHF. CDR3 nucleotides: TGTGCCAGCAGCCAACAGGGGCCGACCAGAAATTCACCCCTCCACTTT.

V gene TRBV6-6 combines with J gene TRBJ1-4, with TRBD1 matching over 10 bases. This CDR3 contains 16 residues. Germline V lookup: CDR1 MNHNY, CDR2 SVGAGI (reference sequence). The J segment lost 6 bases and the V segment lost 0 bases, leaving 4 bases of the junction unmatched. The CDR3 spells CASSYSAGTGDEKLFF. The DNA of the CDR3 is TGTGCCAGCAGTTACTCAGCCGGGACAGGGGATGAAAAACTGTTTTTT.

V and J are TRBV7-9 and TRBJ1-1; a possible D gene is TRBD1 (5 bases). This CDR3 comprises 16 residues. Germline CDR1 is SEHNR and CDR2 is FQNEAQ (reference sequence). The ends were cut back, 5 bases at V and 3 bases at J, with 19 bases in the middle. CDR3 region: CASSPRGSRDDTEAFF. Written as DNA, the CDR3 is TGTGCCAGCAGCCCCCGGGGGTCCCGGGACGACACTGAAGCTTTCTTT.

For this clone: Other DNA sequences from this sample encode an identical CDR3 as well. This chain connects TRBV5-1 to TRBJ2-3; perhaps TRBD2 as D (6 bases). Trimming removed 2 bases from V and 6 bases from J, with 10 bases in between. The CDR3 covers 13 residues. The V gene's germline CDR1 is SGHRS and CDR2 YFSETQ. CDR3: CASSLGGEDTQYF. CDR3 nucleotides: TGCGCCAGCAGCTTAGGCGGGGAGGATACGCAGTATTTT.

The V call is TRBV10-3, the J call TRBJ2-1, with TRBD2 as a possible D gene (6 bases). This CDR3 is built from 15 residues. The V gene lost 1 base and the J gene lost 2 bases, with 9 bases spanning the gap. CDR1 is ENHRY and CDR2 is SYGVKD in the germline V gene. The CDR3 here is CAISELGGPYNEQFF. CDR3 DNA sequence: TGTGCCATCAGTGAGTTGGGGGGTCCCTACAATGAGCAGTTCTTC.

CDR3 loop: CASSSGRVNEKLFF. CDR3 bases: TGTGCCAGCAGCTCCGGGAGAGTTAATGAAAAACTGTTTTTT. This chain connects TRBV14 to TRBJ1-4; D remains ambiguous. V gave up 5 bases and J gave up 4 bases, with 11 bases separating them. The CDR3 contains 14 residues. Germline values: CDR1 SGHDN, CDR2 FVKESK.

This chain joins TRBV5-4 and TRBJ1-4; unclear D gene. Germline V CDR1 and CDR2: SGHNT, YYREEE (reference sequence). V shed 4 bases and J shed 5 bases, with 9 bases lying between them. This CDR3 has 13 amino acids. Written as DNA, the CDR3 is TGTGCCAGCAGCCAAAACTCAAATGAAAAACTGTTTTTT. It is translated as CASSQNSNEKLFF.

The gene calls are TRBV3-1 (or the pseudogene TRBV3-2) and TRBJ1-1; D may be TRBD1 (5 bases). The V end was cut by 4 bases, the J end by 5 bases, with 17 bases between. From germline, CDR1 is LGHDT and CDR2 YNNKEL (reference sequence). CDR3 length equals 15 residues. The CDR3 sequence: CASSLSSGGGTEAFF. The CDR3 DNA reads as TGTGCCAGCAGCCTTAGCTCGGGGGGAGGGACTGAAGCTTTCTTT.

CDR3 amino acids: CASSRLVRGELFF. Written as DNA, the CDR3 is TGTGCCAGCAGCCGACTAGTCCGCGGGGAGCTGTTTTTT. The chain uses TRBV11-2 and TRBJ2-2; possible D gene TRBD2, 6 bases. Germline V lookup: CDR1 SGHAT, CDR2 FQNNGV. The CDR3 totals 13 residues. Trimming pared 5 bases from V and 7 bases from J, leaving 11 bases between.

V is TRBV4-1 and J is TRBJ1-1; 7 positions match TRBD1. The CDR3 is 15 amino acids. Per germline, CDR1 MGHRA and CDR2 YSYEKL. Germline trimming cut 2 bases from V and 5 bases from J; bases unmatched to any gene: 8. DNA of the CDR3: TGCGCCAGCAGCCAAAGTGGTAAGGGGGCGACTGAAGCTTTCTTT. Amino acid sequence: CASSQSGKGATEAFF.

This chain uses TRBV24-1 with TRBJ2-1; 7 bases match TRBD2. CDR3 size: 14 residues. The V segment lost 3 bases and the J segment 15 bases; nucleotides outside the gene matches: 13. Per germline, CDR1 KGHDR and CDR2 SFDVKD. CDR3 amino acids: CATSDPAGEGSRFF. As DNA, the CDR3 is TGTGCCACCAGTGATCCGGCGGGGGAGGGGTCGCGGTTCTTC.

V usage is TRBV2 and J usage is TRBJ1-1, with D unresolved. V dropped 8 bases and J dropped 6 bases, with 13 bases sitting between them. The CDR3 is 12 amino acids. The germline V gene has CDR1 SNHLY and CDR2 FYNNEI. The chain's CDR3 is CASGSEVAEAFF. CDR3 sequence (DNA): TGTGCCAGCGGTTCAGAGGTCGCTGAAGCTTTCTTT.

With respect to this clone: This sample also contains other DNA sequences that code for the same CDR3. The rearrangement joins TRBV12-3 or TRBV12-4 to TRBJ1-2, with D tentatively TRBD1 (5 bases). Trimming stripped 6 bases from V and 2 bases from J, with 10 bases between. This CDR3 spans 13 amino acids. This chain's CDR3 is CASSSGDNYGYTF. The CDR3 DNA reads as TGTGCCAGCAGCTCGGGGGACAACTATGGCTACACCTTC.

A note on this clone: The same CDR3 can be traced to other DNA sequences in this sample. The gene calls are TRBV7-9 and TRBJ1-1, with D possibly being TRBD1 (5 bases). This CDR3 contains 14 residues. Looked up from germline, CDR1 is SEHNR and CDR2 is FQNEAQ (reference sequence). V was pared by 4 bases and J by 0 bases, with 9 bases between. The CDR3 loop is CASSSTGMNTEAFF. Written as DNA, the CDR3 is TGTGCCAGCAGCTCCACAGGAATGAACACTGAAGCTTTCTTT.

The V gene is TRBV11-2, the J gene TRBJ1-2; TRBD1 aligns across 10 bases. Germline CDR1 and CDR2: SGHAT and FQNNGV. The length of the CDR3 is 15 residues. The trim removed 1 base at V and 8 bases at J, leaving 7 bases unmatched. Written as DNA, the CDR3 is TGTGCCAGCAGCTTAGGTAACGACAGGGGGCAAGGCTACACCTTC. Protein product: CASSLGNDRGQGYTF. Complete variable domain (other parts from reference TRBV11-2 and TRBJ1-2): EAGVAQSPRYKIIEKRQSVAFWCNPISGHATLYWYQQILGQGPKLLIQFQNNGVVDDSQLPKDRFSAERLKGVDSTLKIQPAKLEDSAVYLCASSLGNDRGQGYTFGSGTRLTVV.

J is TRBJ2-3 and V is TRBV7-3; no clear D gene. This CDR3 has 14 residues. The germline CDR1 and CDR2 sequences are SGHTA and FQGTGA. The V gene lost 5 bases and the J gene lost 7 bases, with 16 bases spanning the gap. CDR3 loop: CASSPAVAVHTQYF. In DNA, the CDR3 is TGTGCCAGCAGCCCCGCCGTGGCTGTGCATACGCAGTATTTT.

The rearrangement uses TRBV12-3 or TRBV12-4 and TRBJ1-5; D is perhaps TRBD1 (5 bases). This CDR3 comprises 13 residues. Trimming pared 8 bases from V and 6 bases from J, leaving 14 bases between. This chain's CDR3 is CASSGGAPQPQHF. The CDR3 coding sequence is TGTGCCAGCTCCGGGGGAGCCCCTCAGCCCCAGCATTTT.

The rearrangement joins TRBV10-2 to TRBJ1-2, with 11 bases aligning to TRBD1. The CDR3 sequence is 13 residues long. V lost 3 bases, J lost 12 bases, and 6 bases stayed unmatched. Germline V CDR1 and CDR2: WSHSY, SAAADI. The CDR3 loop is CASSERGQGADTF. The CDR3 bases are TGCGCCAGCAGTGAAAGAGGACAGGGGGCAGACACCTTC.

The chain combines TRBV12-5 with TRBJ1-4, with D perhaps matching TRBD1 (6 bases). Germline CDR1 is LGHNT and CDR2 is FRNRAP. The V end lost 2 bases, the J end lost 0 bases, and 13 bases lay between the germline ends. The CDR3 loop spans 17 amino acids. The CDR3 reads CASGLRTAAATNEKLFF. The CDR3 nucleotides read TGTGCTAGTGGTTTGCGGACAGCAGCGGCAACTAATGAAAAACTGTTTTTT.

The chain recombines TRBV4-1 with TRBJ1-2, with TRBD1 as a possible D gene (6 bases). V gave up 1 base and J gave up 7 bases, with 19 bases separating them. This CDR3 spans 16 amino acids. Germline V CDR1 and CDR2: MGHRA, YSYEKL. CDR3: CASSQGSRGPLGGYTF. The CDR3 DNA follows: TGCGCCAGCAGCCAAGGAAGCAGGGGTCCGTTGGGTGGCTACACCTTC.

This chain connects TRBV10-3 to TRBJ1-2; tentatively, D is TRBD1 (5 bases). The V gene's germline CDR1 is ENHRY and CDR2 SYGVKD. The CDR3 consists of 13 residues. V was trimmed by 4 bases and J by 4 bases, leaving 10 bases between them. CDR3 sequence: CAISGTQFYGYTF. CDR3 DNA sequence: TGTGCCATCAGTGGGACACAGTTCTATGGCTACACCTTC.

This clone was picked up one time. This chain links TRBV9 with TRBJ2-3, with TRBD2 identical over 7 bases. J lost 6 bases, V lost 4 bases, and 8 bases had no gene match. Germline V gives CDR1 SGDLS, CDR2 YYNGEE. CDR3 size: 14 residues. The CDR3 loop reads CASSSLWEGDTQYF. The CDR3 DNA reads as TGTGCCAGCAGCTCCCTGTGGGAGGGGGATACGCAGTATTTT.

The V call is TRBV5-4, the J call TRBJ2-3; tentative D call: TRBD2 (5 bases). CDR3 length: 14 residues. Germline V gene sequence: CDR1 SGHNT, CDR2 YYREEE (reference sequence). V shed 4 bases and J shed 6 bases, with 15 bases lying between them. This chain's CDR3 is CASSLTRRSDTQYF. The CDR3 DNA reads TGTGCCAGCAGCCTTACCCGGAGGTCCGATACGCAGTATTTT.

V and J are TRBV19 and TRBJ1-4; D may be TRBD1 (5 bases). This CDR3 region has 12 residues. CDR1 and CDR2 from the germline V gene are LNHDA and SQIVND (reference sequence). The V and J ends lost 3 bases and 9 bases respectively, with 8 bases between them. The CDR3 DNA is TGTGCCAGTAGTATCGCGGGACAAAAACTGTTTTTT. Translated, it gives CASSIAGQKLFF.

This chain links TRBV20-1 with TRBJ1-5; no clear D gene. The CDR3 consists of 11 residues. V was trimmed by 7 bases and J by 2 bases, leaving 6 bases between them. In germline, CDR1 is DFQATT, CDR2 SNEGSKA (reference sequence). CDR3 sequence reads: CSVGGNQPQHF. The CDR3 nucleotides read TGCAGTGTGGGCGGCAATCAGCCCCAGCATTTT.

This sequence joins TRBV3-1 (or the pseudogene TRBV3-2) and TRBJ2-1, with 14 bases that match TRBD2. The V gene end was trimmed by 4 bases and the J gene end by 7 bases; junction bases not matched to a gene: 6. CDR1 and CDR2 from the germline V gene are LGHDT and YNNKEL (reference sequence). This CDR3 contains 16 residues. The CDR3, as DNA: TGTGCCAGCAGCCCCGGACTAGCGGGGGGTCTGAATGAGCAGTTCTTC. This encodes CASSPGLAGGLNEQFF.

The V and J genes are TRBV10-3 and TRBJ1-2; the D is unclear. Germline CDR1 reads ENHRY; CDR2 reads SYGVKD. Trimming took 5 bases from V and 2 from J, leaving 12 bases between them. The CDR3 consists of 14 residues. The CDR3 nucleotides read TGTGCCATCAGTCGGGGAACTCAGAACTATGGCTACACCTTC. It yields the protein CAISRGTQNYGYTF.

This chain links TRBV6-5 with TRBJ1-2; D not resolved. The CDR3 loop spans 12 amino acids. V was trimmed by 10 bases and J by 2 bases, leaving 11 bases between them. Germline loops: CDR1 MNHEY, CDR2 SVGAGI. The CDR3 loop is CAIPTGNYGYTF. CDR3 nucleotides: TGTGCCATCCCAACGGGAAACTATGGCTACACCTTC.

This chain joins TRBV24-1 and TRBJ2-1; TRBD1 matches at 9 bases. The V gene's germline CDR1 is KGHDR and CDR2 SFDVKD. CDR3 length: 18 amino acids. The V segment lost 1 base and the J segment 7 bases; nucleotides outside the gene matches: 13. The CDR3 region is CATSDFGRGQGGWNEQFF. DNA for the CDR3: TGTGCCACCAGTGATTTTGGGCGGGGACAGGGAGGTTGGAATGAGCAGTTCTTC.

The chain has TRBV6-1 and TRBJ1-2, with 7 bases lining up with TRBD1. The CDR3 is made up of 14 amino acids. V lost 2 bases, J lost 4 bases, and 4 bases stayed unmatched. CDR1 is MNHNS, CDR2 SASEGT, per germline. The CDR3 DNA is TGTGCCAGCAGTGAAAACAGGGGCTCCTATGGCTACACCTTC. Its protein is CASSENRGSYGYTF.

The chain employs TRBV28 and TRBJ1-2; possibly TRBD1 for D (6 bases). V was clipped by 2 bases and J by 4 bases, with 8 bases between them. The germline V gene has CDR1 MDHEN and CDR2 SYDVKM. This CDR3 contains 13 residues. CDR3 loop: CASSLQGFYGYTF. The CDR3 bases are TGTGCCAGCAGTTTACAGGGGTTCTATGGCTACACCTTC.